The TCR beta chain described here comes from a study of blood T cell repertoires in COVID-19 (dated by TCRdb to the early 2020s). The study in broad terms: Samples from collaborators originated in the United States, Italy and Spain and spanned both the acute and convalescent phases of COVID-19. The material from the prospective study consisted of cDNA or gDNA derived from T cells, B-cell-depleted T cells, or PBMCs. Subjects who had been exposed to COVID-19, were actively infected with it, or had recovered from it provided the deeply sampled blood TCRbeta repertoires that made up the dataset. The repertoires were released in a freely available public database meant as a resource for research on the immune response to SARS-CoV-2. The samples were drawn from two sources: the first 160 participants of the ongoing ImmuneRACE study, and over 1,000 subjects contributed by 6 global collaborators. Nearly every sample came with metadata listing a de-identified subject ID, COVID-19 status, age in years and sex. Where available, HLA class I and class II types were obtained from metadata supplied by the sample provider rather than from assay-based typing. The research as a whole found: The quantity of clinical and demographic metadata differed by source and by participant and was supplied without curation.

The cysteine opens and the phenylalanine closes a CDR3 of 15 amino acids. Of all the DNA, just the CDR3 is kept, 45 bases in frame from base 1. In the germline V gene, CDR1 corresponds to MNHEY and CDR2 to SVGAGI. V and J are truncated by 1 base and 5 bases respectively, leaving an intervening sequence of 12 bases. For this clone: Its antigen is not yet known. No clone much larger than this one lies a single base away; base qualities are absent.

One collaborating source in Seattle enrolled patients while the patients were actively infected and followed the patients over time throughout the course of disease. Each collaborating institution followed its own protocols to collect whole blood in K2EDTA tubes. For TCRbeta analysis, collaborators shipped samples in one of three forms: frozen whole blood, isolated PBMCs, or DNA extracted from either of those sample types. The immunoSEQ Assay, a bias-controlled multiplex PCR, was used to amplify TCRbeta CDR3 regions from genomic DNA. Processing in the source paper ran as follows. The number of nucleated cells in each sample was estimated by amplification of reference gene primers within the assay. To quantify the absolute abundance of each unique TCRbeta CDR3 rearrangement, sequence reads were collapsed and filtered. For each sample, productive Simpson clonality was calculated as the square root of Simpson's diversity index over productive rearrangements. The source is immuneACCESS, and TCRdb retained only in-frame sequences with V and J called. Part of the clones is not carried over; for the studies checked, unresolved V genes explain less than half of this, and the remainder is unexplained. The D gene and trimming were derived from the DNA, and the V and J assignments and clone size from that table. This sample has about 350,000 clones in its table, and approximately 88% of those were observed once. The top ten clonotypes cover more than 7.5% of the sample.

The sequence joins TRBV6-5 to TRBJ2-1, with the D gene not confidently named. This clonotype was obtained from a young man with COVID-19, enrolled during active disease. Sequencing was performed on peripheral blood. For the CDR3, the sequence is CASSYLNTQDNEQFF. The nucleotides are TGTGCCAGCAGTTACTTAAACACGCAGGACAATGAGCAGTTCTTC.